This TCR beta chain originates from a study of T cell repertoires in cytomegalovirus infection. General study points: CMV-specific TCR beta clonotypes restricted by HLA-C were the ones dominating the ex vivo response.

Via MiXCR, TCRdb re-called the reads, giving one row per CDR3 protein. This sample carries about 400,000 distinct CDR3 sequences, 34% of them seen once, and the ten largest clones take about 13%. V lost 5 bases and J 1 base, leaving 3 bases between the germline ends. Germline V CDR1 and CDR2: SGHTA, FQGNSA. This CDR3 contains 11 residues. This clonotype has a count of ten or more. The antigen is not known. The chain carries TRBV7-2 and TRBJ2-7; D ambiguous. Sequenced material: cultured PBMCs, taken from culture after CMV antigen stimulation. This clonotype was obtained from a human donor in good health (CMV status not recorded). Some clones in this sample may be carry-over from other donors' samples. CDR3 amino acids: CASSDSYEQYV. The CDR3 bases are TGTGCCAGCAGCGATTCCTACGAGCAGTACGTC.